These T cell receptor beta chains were read from a single sample in a study of blood T cell repertoires in COVID-19. TCRdb keeps only in-frame clones here, not all; method: immunoSEQ multiplex PCR. The repertoire consists of about 240,000 clones, with about 82% occurring once and the leading ten covering 5% to 8%. Sequencing was done on a sample of peripheral blood. The receptor set was obtained from a woman aged 55 to 70 with active or convalescent COVID-19. Each CDR3 is given with its conserved first and last residue. The D gene is left open where the match is weak. Part of the rows lack a size; the others show once, few, many or a class for expanded clones.

CDR3nt: TGTGCCAGCAGCTTCAGACAGGGGCCGAACACTGAAGCTTTCTTT
CDR3aa: CASSFRQGPNTEAFF
len: 15
abundance: .
j_gene: TRBJ1-1
d_gene: TRBD1
v_gene: TRBV11-2

CDR3nt: TGTGCCAGCAGGCGACCCGGGACAGCCTATAATCAGCCCCAGCATTTT
CDR3aa: CASRRPGTAYNQPQHF
len: 16
abundance: .
j_gene: TRBJ1-5
d_gene: TRBD1
v_gene: TRBV6-4

CDR3nt: TGCGCCAGCAGCTTAAGAAGCGGGAGTAATAGGAATGAGCAGTTCTTC
CDR3aa: CASSLRSGSNRNEQFF
len: 16
abundance: few
j_gene: TRBJ2-1
d_gene: TRBD2
v_gene: TRBV5-1

CDR3nt: TGTGCCAGCAGCCCACAGGGGAGCTATGGCTACACCTTC
CDR3aa: CASSPQGSYGYTF
len: 13
abundance: .
j_gene: TRBJ1-2
d_gene: TRBD1
v_gene: TRBV6-6

CDR3nt: TGTGCCAGCAGCCAAGATCGGACGGGGGTGACAGATACGCAGTATTTT
CDR3aa: CASSQDRTGVTDTQYF
len: 16
abundance: once
j_gene: TRBJ2-3
d_gene: .
v_gene: TRBV3-1/TRBV3-2

CDR3nt: TGTGCCAGTAGTTTGGGGAGTTACACTGAAGCTTTCTTT
CDR3aa: CASSLGSYTEAFF
len: 13
abundance: once
j_gene: TRBJ1-1
d_gene: .
v_gene: TRBV19

CDR3nt: TGCAGCGTTTTAGGGGGCTCTGAAGCTTTCTTT
CDR3aa: CSVLGGSEAFF
len: 11
abundance: few
j_gene: TRBJ1-1
d_gene: TRBD1
v_gene: TRBV29-1

CDR3nt: TGTGCCAGCAGCCAAGAAGGACAGGGGTCCTACAATGAGCAGTTCTTC
CDR3aa: CASSQEGQGSYNEQFF
len: 16
abundance: .
j_gene: TRBJ2-1
d_gene: TRBD1
v_gene: TRBV3-1/TRBV3-2

CDR3nt: TGCAGCGTTGGCGGGGCCTGGGGCACTGAAGCTTTCTTT
CDR3aa: CSVGGAWGTEAFF
len: 13
abundance: .
j_gene: TRBJ1-1
d_gene: .
v_gene: TRBV29-1

CDR3nt: TGTGCCAGCAGTTTACGAGCAGCGGGGGTTCAAGAGACCCAGTACTTC
CDR3aa: CASSLRAAGVQETQYF
len: 16
abundance: .
j_gene: TRBJ2-5
d_gene: TRBD2
v_gene: TRBV27

CDR3nt: TGTGCCAGCAGTAGAGGGACAGGGATCTTTGATGAGCAGTTCTTC
CDR3aa: CASSRGTGIFDEQFF
len: 15
abundance: .
j_gene: TRBJ2-1
d_gene: TRBD1
v_gene: TRBV6-5

CDR3nt: TGCAGCGTTGAAGATCGTCAGGGGGCCGACAATGAGCAGTTCTTC
CDR3aa: CSVEDRQGADNEQFF
len: 15
abundance: few
j_gene: TRBJ2-1
d_gene: TRBD1
v_gene: TRBV29-1